This T cell receptor beta chain comes out of a study of blood T cells in healthy people across ages. Whole-study findings and limits: Diversity of TCR beta correlated strongly with naive T cell percentage.

Aged roughly 6 to 90, donors were systemically healthy Caucasians from Russia. Drawn from each donor were roughly 9.4 milliliters of peripheral blood. About this clonotype itself: Its antigen remains unidentified. One end of the junction is discordant with germline, which a read error may explain.

Combining a sample-barcoded 5' primer with a J-beta primer mix, a second PCR ran for roughly 6 to 12 cycles. Each CDR3 protein is one row after TCRdb ran MiXCR on the 5' RACE reads. The sample lists over 600,000 distinct CDR3 sequences, 20% to 25% occurring once. Material for sequencing was blood. The sequence was obtained from a man between 65 and 80 years old in good health.

The CDR3 spells CASRIDREANYGYTF. In DNA, the CDR3 is TGCGCCAGCAGGATCGACAGGGAAGCTAACTATGGCTACACCTTC. The chain has TRBV6-6 and TRBJ1-2, with TRBD1 identical over 7 bases. The V gene's germline CDR1 is MNHNY and CDR2 SVGAGI (reference sequence). CDR3 size: 15 residues.